This T cell receptor beta chain was retrieved from a study of shared clonotypes between healthy human individuals. Clones were read by immunoSEQ multiplex PCR, and TCRdb kept only the in-frame ones, dropping some. This table holds more than 2 million clones, more than 90% found once. This clone showed up just a few times. This receptor was taken from a man aged 18 to 29 in good health. Sequencing was carried out using naive CD4+ T cells sorted from blood. The subset is: CD45RA+ positively selected.

This CDR3 reads CASSVRVRYTIYF. The CDR3 bases are TGTGCCAGCAGCGTCAGGGTCCGCTACACCATATATTTT. The chain couples TRBV9 to TRBJ1-3, with a weak D call TRBD1 (5 bases). This CDR3 has 13 residues. V shed 2 bases and J shed 8 bases, with 11 bases lying between them. Per the germline V gene, CDR1 is SGDLS and CDR2 is YYNGEE.